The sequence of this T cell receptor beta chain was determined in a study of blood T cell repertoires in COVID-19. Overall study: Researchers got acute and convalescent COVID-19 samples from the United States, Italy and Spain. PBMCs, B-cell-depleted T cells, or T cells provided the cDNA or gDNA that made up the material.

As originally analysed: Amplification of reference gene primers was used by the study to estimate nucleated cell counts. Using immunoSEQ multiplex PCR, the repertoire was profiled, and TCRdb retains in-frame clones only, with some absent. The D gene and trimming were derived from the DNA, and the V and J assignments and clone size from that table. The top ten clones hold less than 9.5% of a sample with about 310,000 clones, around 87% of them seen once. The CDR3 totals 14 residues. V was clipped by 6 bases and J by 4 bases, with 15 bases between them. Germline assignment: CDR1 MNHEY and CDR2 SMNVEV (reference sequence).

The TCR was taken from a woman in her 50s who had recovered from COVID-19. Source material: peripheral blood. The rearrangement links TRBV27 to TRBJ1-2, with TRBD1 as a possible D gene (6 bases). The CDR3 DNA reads TGTGCCAGCAGAGACTCAGGGGCGGTCTATGGCTACACCTTC. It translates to CASRDSGAVYGYTF.